This T cell receptor (beta chain) stems from a study of T cells in Graves' hyperthyroidism and ophthalmopathy (dated by TCRdb to between 2018 and 2021). A note on the overall study: To identify TCR V-J signatures that set the groups apart, the researchers used a discovery cohort of 95 to 100 patients, made up of under 50 with Graves' ophthalmopathy and 55 to 65 with stable Graves' hyperthyroidism. Prospective prediction of ophthalmopathy was tested in an independent validation cohort of about 19 hyperthyroidism patients and 17 patients who later progressed to ophthalmopathy. The roughly 100 discovery patients were divided at random into training and test sets in a 7:3 ratio. Thyroid tissue and blood T-cell repertoires from about six Graves' hyperthyroidism patients were also compared in the study. Once sampling was done, hyperthyroidism patients were given methimazole at a starting dose of 30 mg daily, whereas ophthalmopathy patients were given high-dose intravenous methylprednisolone. The paper describes TCR Vbeta CDR3 sequencing of 135 peripheral blood samples, made up of fewer than 50 ophthalmopathy patients, around 78 hyperthyroidism patients and some 17 progressor patients.

Amplification of TCR beta CDR3 regions was carried out from RNA transcripts. The TCR CDR3 was subjected to a first round of RT-PCR using the HTBI primer set and the Qiagen OneStep RT-PCR kit. Libraries were constructed in a second round of multiplex PCR, after which size selection and purification were carried out. Libraries were sequenced paired-end with 100 bp reads on an Illumina HiSeq2000. Per the authors' processing: Raw data were processed with SOAPnuke, discarding reads with adapters, uncalled bases, mean Phred below 15, or no exact constant-primer or identifier match. COPE v1.2.5 was used to merge high-quality paired reads, and clonotypes were defined as unique nucleotide sequences. Clonotypes were aligned to IMGT TRBV, TRBD and TRBJ reference segments using MiTCR v1.1. The analysis included only V-J combinations with a frequency above 0.0001, which together covered around 99% of the repertoires. A TCS score was defined as the ratio of F50 (clonal expansion) to E x V (chaos), with BLOSUM62-based TCRdist applied between CDR3 peptides within each V-J. Welch's t-statistics and random forest reduced around 520 V-J features to fewer than 15, which were used in a naive Bayes classifier (R e1071). The raw public reads went through TCRdb reprocessing: fastp at Q25, MiXCR clone calling, in-frame beta chains kept. For every CDR3 protein sequence, its rows merge into one entry that carries the most common genes and DNA. For this entry, the V and J calls and clone size follow TCRdb and not the study's own pipeline. This sample gives hundreds of thousands of distinct CDR3 sequences in total; about 45% of them show up just once. Of the sample, 8.2% falls within the top ten clones.

Turning to this clonotype: The clone's antigen remains unknown. The sample holds no much larger clone one base away, and base qualities are not on file.

What the research found in general, with its limitations: Most expanded thyroid clonotypes (frequency above 0.001) were also detected in blood, suggesting blood repertoires may reflect thyroid immune responses. A model built on a 13 V-J signature distinguished ophthalmopathy from stable hyperthyroidism, reaching 87.88% sensitivity and about 81% specificity in cross-validation and 80%/75% in testing. During validation, the model predicted progression to ophthalmopathy a median of roughly six months ahead of onset, with around 71% sensitivity and around 73% specificity. Sample size was not statistically predetermined, and blinding of investigators to group allocation was not performed.

Graves' hyperthyroidism was defined as stable when no progression to ophthalmopathy occurred over 18 months of follow-up. Hyperthyroidism patients were newly diagnosed, with disease duration under 2 months, and aged 18 to 65 years. Patients with uncontrolled infections, other autoimmune diseases, pregnancy or lactation were excluded. Clinical symptoms, serum thyroxine and TRAb, thyroid ultrasound, and orbital computed tomography formed the basis for the diagnoses. Total RNA was extracted using Trizol reagent, and RNA quality was assessed on an Agilent 2100 Bioanalyzer. Reading the germline V gene gives CDR1 SGHDT and CDR2 YYEEEE. V is trimmed back by 3 bases and J by 7 bases, and the junction contains 8 bases that no gene match accounts for. From cysteine to phenylalanine, the CDR3 is 16 amino acids long. CDR3 DNA is the only sequence kept; it has 48 bases, read in frame from the first base.

The specimen sequenced was peripheral blood or thyroid tissue (not recorded which). The chain is made from TRBV5-6 and TRBJ1-6, with TRBD1 identical over 9 junction bases. This sequence originates from a woman aged 18-29 years with Graves' hyperthyroidism. Donor details come from another sample of the same person, matched by shared clones. The CDR3: CASSSPGTGKNSPLHF. The sequence in DNA is TGTGCCAGCAGCTCGCCTGGGACAGGGAAAAATTCACCCCTCCACTTT.